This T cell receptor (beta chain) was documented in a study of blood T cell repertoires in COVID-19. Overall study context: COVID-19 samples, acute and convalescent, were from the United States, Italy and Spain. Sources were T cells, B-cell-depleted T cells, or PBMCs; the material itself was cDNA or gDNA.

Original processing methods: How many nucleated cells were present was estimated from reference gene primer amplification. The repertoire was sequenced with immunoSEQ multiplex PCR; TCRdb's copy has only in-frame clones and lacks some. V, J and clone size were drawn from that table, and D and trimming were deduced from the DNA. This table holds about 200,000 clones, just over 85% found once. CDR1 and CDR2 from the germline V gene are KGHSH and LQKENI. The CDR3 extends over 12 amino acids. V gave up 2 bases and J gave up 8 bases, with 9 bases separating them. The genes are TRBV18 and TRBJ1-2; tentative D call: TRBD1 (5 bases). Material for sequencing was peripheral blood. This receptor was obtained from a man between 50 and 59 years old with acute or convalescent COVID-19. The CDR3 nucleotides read TGTGCCAGCTCACCAGTGCAGGGAGGCTACACCTTC. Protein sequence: CASSPVQGGYTF.